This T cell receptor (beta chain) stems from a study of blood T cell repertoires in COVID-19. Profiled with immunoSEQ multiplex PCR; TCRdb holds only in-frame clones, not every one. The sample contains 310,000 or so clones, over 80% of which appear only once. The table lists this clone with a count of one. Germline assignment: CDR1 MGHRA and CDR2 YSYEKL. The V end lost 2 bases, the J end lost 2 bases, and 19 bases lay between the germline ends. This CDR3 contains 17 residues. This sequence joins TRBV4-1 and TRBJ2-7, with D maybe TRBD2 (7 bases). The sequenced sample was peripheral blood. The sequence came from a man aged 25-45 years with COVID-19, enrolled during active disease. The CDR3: CASSQRFRGANPYEQYF. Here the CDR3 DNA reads TGCGCCAGCAGCCAACGCTTTCGGGGGGCGAACCCCTACGAGCAGTACTTC.